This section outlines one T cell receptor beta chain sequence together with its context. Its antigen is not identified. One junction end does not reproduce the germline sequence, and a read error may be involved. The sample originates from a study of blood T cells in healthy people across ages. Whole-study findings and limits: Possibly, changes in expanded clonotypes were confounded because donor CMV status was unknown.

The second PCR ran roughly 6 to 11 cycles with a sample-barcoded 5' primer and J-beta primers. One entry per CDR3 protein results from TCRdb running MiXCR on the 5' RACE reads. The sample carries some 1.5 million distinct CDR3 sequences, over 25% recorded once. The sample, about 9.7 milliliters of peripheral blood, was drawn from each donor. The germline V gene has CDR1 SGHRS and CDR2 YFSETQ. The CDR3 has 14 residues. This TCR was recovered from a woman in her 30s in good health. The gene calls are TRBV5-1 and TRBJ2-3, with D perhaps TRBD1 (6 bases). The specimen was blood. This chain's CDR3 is CASSRLARTDAQYF. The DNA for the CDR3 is TGCGCCAGCAGCCGCCTGGCTAGGACAGATGCGCAGTATTTT. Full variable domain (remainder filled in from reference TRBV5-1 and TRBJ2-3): KAGVTQTPRYLIKTRGQQVTLSCSPISGHRSVSWYQQTPGQGLQFLFEYFSETQRNKGNFPGRFSGRQFSNSRSEMNVSTLELGDSALYLCASSRLARTDAQYFGPGTRLTVL.